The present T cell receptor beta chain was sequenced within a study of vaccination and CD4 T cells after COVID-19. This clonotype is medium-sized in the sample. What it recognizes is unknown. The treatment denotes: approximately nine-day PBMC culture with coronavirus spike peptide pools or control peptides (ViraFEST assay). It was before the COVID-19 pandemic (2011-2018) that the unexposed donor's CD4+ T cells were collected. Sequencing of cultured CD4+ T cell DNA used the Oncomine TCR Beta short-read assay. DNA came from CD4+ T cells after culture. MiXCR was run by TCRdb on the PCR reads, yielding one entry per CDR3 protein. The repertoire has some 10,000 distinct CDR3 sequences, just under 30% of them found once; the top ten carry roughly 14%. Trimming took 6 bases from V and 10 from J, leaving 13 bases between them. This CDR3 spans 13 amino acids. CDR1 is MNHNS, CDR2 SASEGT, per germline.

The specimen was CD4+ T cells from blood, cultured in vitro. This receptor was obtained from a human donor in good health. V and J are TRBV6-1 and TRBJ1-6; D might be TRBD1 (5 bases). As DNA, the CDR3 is TGTGCCAGCAGCCCGGGAGGGGACTCACCCCTCCACTTT. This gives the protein CASSPGGDSPLHF.